This T cell receptor (beta chain) derives from a study of blood T cell repertoires in COVID-19 (dated by TCRdb to the early 2020s). Looking at the study overall: The collaborator samples originated in the United States, Italy and Spain and spanned the acute and convalescent phases of COVID-19. The material from the prospective study consisted of cDNA or gDNA derived from T cells, B-cell-depleted T cells, or PBMCs. Deeply sampled blood TCRbeta repertoires from subjects exposed to, actively infected with, or recovered from COVID-19 were included in the dataset. The repertoires were released in a freely available public database meant as a resource for research on the immune response to SARS-CoV-2. The samples were drawn from two sources: the first 160 participants of the ongoing ImmuneRACE study, and 1,200 or so subjects contributed by 6 global collaborators. Nearly every sample came with metadata listing a de-identified subject ID, COVID-19 status, age in years and sex. Where available, HLA class I and class II types were taken from metadata supplied by the sample provider and were not determined by assay-based typing. The paper's findings and limits, for the study overall: How much clinical and demographic metadata was included differed by source and by participant, and the metadata was provided uncurated.

TCRbeta CDR3 regions were amplified from genomic DNA using the immunoSEQ Assay, a bias-controlled multiplex PCR. The authors' analysis ran thus. Within the assay, amplification of reference gene primers was used to estimate how many nucleated cells each sample contained. To quantify the absolute abundance of each unique TCRbeta CDR3 rearrangement, sequence reads were collapsed and filtered. For each sample, productive Simpson clonality was calculated by taking the square root of Simpson's diversity index across productive rearrangements. TCRdb provides this immuneACCESS table in a form limited to in-frame rearrangements. Some clones are lacking; in checked studies, under half of them reflect an unresolved V gene, and why the rest are absent is not known. That table gives V, J and clone size, and the DNA gave D and trimming. The sample table lists tens of thousands of clones, approximately 88% of them with a count of one. 5% to 6.5% of the sample lies in the top ten.

The collaborating institutions used their own protocols to collect whole blood in K2EDTA tubes. Collaborator samples were shipped for TCRbeta analysis as frozen whole blood, isolated PBMCs, or DNA extracted from either sample type. Taken from the germline V gene (reference sequence), the CDR1 and CDR2 loops are SGHKS and YYEKEE. From V the trimming removes 1 base and from J it removes 7 bases, while the gene matches leave 6 bases of the junction unaccounted for. The CDR3 holds 14 amino acids from the cysteine to the phenylalanine. Only the CDR3 DNA is retained, 42 bases long and in frame from the first base. This clone was seen many times. The target of this receptor is not known. No base qualities exist here, and no much larger clone lies one base off it.

The specimen was peripheral blood. The sequence joins TRBV5-5 to TRBJ1-2; the central 8 bases match TRBD1. This receptor was identified in a man in his fifties or sixties with active COVID-19. In nucleotide form, the sequence is TGTGCCAGCAGCTTGATAGGACAGGGTTCTGGCTACACCTTC. Translation gives CASSLIGQGSGYTF. Where the CDR3 stops, the reference TRBV5-5 and TRBJ1-2 genes take over; the full variable domain is DAGVTQSPTHLIKTRGQQVTLRCSPISGHKSVSWYQQVLGQGPQFIFQYYEKEERGRGNFPDRFSARQFPNYSSELNVNALLLGDSALYLCASSLIGQGSGYTFGSGTRLTVV.